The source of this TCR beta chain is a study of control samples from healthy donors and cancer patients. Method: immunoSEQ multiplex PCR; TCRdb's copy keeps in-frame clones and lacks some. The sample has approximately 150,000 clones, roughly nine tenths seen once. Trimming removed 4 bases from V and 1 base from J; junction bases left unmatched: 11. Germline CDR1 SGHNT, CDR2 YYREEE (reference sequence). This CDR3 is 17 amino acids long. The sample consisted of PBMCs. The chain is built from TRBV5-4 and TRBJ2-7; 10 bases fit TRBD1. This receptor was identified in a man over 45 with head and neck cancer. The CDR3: CASSLGQGILGSYEQYF. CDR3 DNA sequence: TGTGCCAGCAGCCTGGGACAGGGGATCCTGGGATCCTACGAGCAGTACTTC.